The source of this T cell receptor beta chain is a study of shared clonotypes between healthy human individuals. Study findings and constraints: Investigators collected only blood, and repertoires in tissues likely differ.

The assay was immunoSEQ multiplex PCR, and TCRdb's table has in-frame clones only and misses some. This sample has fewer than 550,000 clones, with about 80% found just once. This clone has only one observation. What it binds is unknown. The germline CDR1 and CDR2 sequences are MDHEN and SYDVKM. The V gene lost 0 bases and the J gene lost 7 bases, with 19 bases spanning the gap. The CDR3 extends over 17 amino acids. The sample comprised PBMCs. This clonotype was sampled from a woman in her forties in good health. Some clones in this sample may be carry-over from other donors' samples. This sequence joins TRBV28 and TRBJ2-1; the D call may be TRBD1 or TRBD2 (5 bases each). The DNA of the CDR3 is TGTGCCAGCAGTTTATGGCGAGGGGCTAGTGTAGGTAATGAGCAGTTCTTC. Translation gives CASSLWRGASVGNEQFF. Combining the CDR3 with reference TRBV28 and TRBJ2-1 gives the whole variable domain DVKVTQSSRYLVKRTGEKVFLECVQDMDHENMFWYRQDPGLGLRLIYFSYDVKMKEKGDIPEGYSVSREKKERFSLILESASTNQTSMYLCASSLWRGASVGNEQFFGPGTRLTVL.